One sample yielded the 31 T cell receptor beta chains listed below, sequenced in a study of T cell repertoires in cytomegalovirus infection. TCRdb itself ran the reads through MiXCR, one entry per CDR3 protein. Altogether approximately 490,000 distinct CDR3 sequences are present, roughly 12% being singletons, with the ten largest covering approximately 10%. The sample consisted of PBMCs. The receptors here all came from a human donor in good health (CMV status not recorded). Some clones in this sample may be carry-over from other donors' samples.

This clonotype was observed many times. The chain has TRBV7-9 and TRBJ2-1; TRBD2 matches at 8 bases. Germline CDR1 is SEHNR and CDR2 is FQNEAQ (reference sequence). After removal of 4 bases from V and 8 bases from J, the junction contained 7 bases not matched to a gene. The CDR3 length is 14 residues. Here the CDR3 reads CASSSQREIDEQFF. The CDR3 DNA is TGTGCCAGCAGCTCCCAGCGGGAGATTGATGAGCAGTTCTTC.

The V gene is TRBV4-2, the J gene TRBJ2-7; D gene uncertain. V shed 1 base and J shed 0 bases, with 10 bases lying between them. Germline loops: CDR1 LGHNA, CDR2 YNFKEQ. The CDR3 sequence is 15 residues long. CDR3 in amino acids: CASSQVDASSYEQYF. CDR3 DNA: TGTGCCAGCAGCCAAGTCGATGCCAGCTCCTACGAGCAGTACTTC.

J is TRBJ2-3 and V is TRBV20-1; D gene unclear. CDR1 and CDR2 (germline): DFQATT, SNEGSKA (reference sequence). The CDR3 has 14 amino acids. V lost 6 bases and J lost 2, with 15 bases in between. The CDR3 sequence is CSAHEPVDTDTQYF. CDR3 bases: TGCAGTGCCCACGAACCCGTAGACACAGATACGCAGTATTTT.

This chain uses TRBV7-9 with TRBJ1-5; the D gene is possibly TRBD1 (5 bases). CDR1 and CDR2 (germline): SEHNR, FQNEAQ (reference sequence). The CDR3 contains 15 residues. The germline V and J ends were trimmed by 0 bases and 2 bases, with 8 bases remaining between them. DNA of the CDR3: TGTGCCAGCAGCTTAGCAGGGGACGGCAATCAGCCCCAGCATTTT. Its translation is CASSLAGDGNQPQHF.

This clonotype was picked up many times. This sequence joins TRBV29-1 and TRBJ1-5; 9 bases align to TRBD1. Trimming at V came to 6 bases and at J to 4 bases, leaving 4 bases not matched to a gene. The CDR3 sequence is 13 residues long. CDR1 is SQVTM, CDR2 ANQGSEA, per germline. The CDR3 region is CSVRQGENQPQHF. CDR3 in DNA: TGCAGCGTCCGACAGGGGGAGAATCAGCCCCAGCATTTT.

This clonotype occurred many times. The CDR3 region is CASSPDRAPYEQYF. In nucleotides, the CDR3 is TGTGCCAGCAGTCCCGACAGGGCGCCCTACGAGCAGTACTTC. The chain is built from TRBV6-2 or TRBV6-3 and TRBJ2-7, with 7 bases that match TRBD1. Germline V gene sequence: CDR1 MNHEY, CDR2 SVGEGT. CDR3 size: 14 residues. The V gene end was trimmed by 5 bases and the J gene end by 2 bases; junction bases not matched to a gene: 6.

This clonotype was detected ten times or more. The V gene is TRBV7-2, the J gene TRBJ1-4; TRBD1 agrees at 7 bases. V was pared by 8 bases and J by 8 bases, with 11 bases of the junction left unmatched. This CDR3 is 14 amino acids long. Germline V gene sequence: CDR1 SGHTA, CDR2 FQGNSA. CDR3: CASRQTGTAEKLFF. Written as DNA, the CDR3 is TGTGCCAGCCGACAAACCGGGACAGCCGAAAAACTGTTTTTT.

In its sample, this clonotype was seen many times. V usage is TRBV6-5 and J usage is TRBJ2-1; 9 bases are a match to TRBD1. CDR3 length equals 18 residues. The V segment lost 4 bases and the J segment 6 bases; nucleotides outside the gene matches: 16. Per the germline V gene, CDR1 is MNHEY and CDR2 is SVGAGI. The DNA for the CDR3 is TGTGCCAGCAGTTCTAGAGGGGGACAGGGTGGCTTGTTCAATGAGCAGTTCTTC. Protein: CASSSRGGQGGLFNEQFF.

This clonotype was picked up many times. The J gene is TRBJ2-7, the V gene TRBV9, with D possibly being TRBD1 or TRBD2 (5 bases each). Germline V lookup: CDR1 SGDLS, CDR2 YYNGEE. The CDR3 has 14 residues. With 0 bases removed from V and 2 bases from J, the gap between germline ends came to 9 bases. The DNA of the CDR3 is TGTGCCAGCAGCGTAGAAGGGGAGCCCTACGAGCAGTACTTC. Its protein is CASSVEGEPYEQYF.

The chain employs TRBV20-1 and TRBJ1-2; D perhaps matches TRBD1 (5 bases). The CDR3 loop spans 15 amino acids. Trimming took off 3 bases at V and 4 bases at J, with 18 bases between the two ends. Germline-derived CDR1 and CDR2 are DFQATT and SNEGSKA (reference sequence). DNA of the CDR3: TGCAGTGCTAGGGTACGAGGGGCTTCCCTCTATGGCTACACCTTC. The encoded protein is CSARVRGASLYGYTF.

This clonotype was observed many times. The chain combines TRBV6-1 with TRBJ1-1; no clear D. The CDR3 has 15 residues. CDR1 MNHNS and CDR2 SASEGT come from the germline V gene. The V gene lost 1 base and the J gene lost 1 base, with 10 bases spanning the gap. DNA of the CDR3: TGTGCCAGCAGTGAAGGGAAGAACGGGAACACTGAAGCTTTCTTT. Residues: CASSEGKNGNTEAFF.

This sequence joins TRBV19 and TRBJ1-2, with a tentative D call TRBD1 (5 bases). Germline CDR1 LNHDA, CDR2 SQIVND (reference sequence). This CDR3 has 14 residues. The V gene lost 6 bases and the J gene lost 11 bases, with 22 bases spanning the gap. CDR3 loop: CASRTLSELGVYTF. The CDR3 nucleotides read TGTGCCAGTAGGACCCTGAGCGAGTTGGGGGTATACACCTTC.

This clonotype turned up a few times. The CDR3 DNA sequence: TGCGCCAGCAGTCAATCTACGGGACAGCCTTACAATGAGCAGTTCTTC. Translation gives CASSQSTGQPYNEQFF. This chain joins TRBV23-1 and TRBJ2-1; TRBD1 agrees at 7 bases. TRBV23-1 falls under the ORF class, with uncertain function. This CDR3 is 16 amino acids long. J was trimmed by 4 bases and V by 0 bases; bases with no gene match: 6.

In this sample, this clonotype turned up many times. The J gene is TRBJ2-2, the V gene TRBV6-1; 12 nucleotides agree with TRBD2. Germline-derived CDR1 and CDR2 are MNHNS and SASEGT. The junction had 11 bases not matched to a gene; V was cut back by 8 bases and J by 4 bases. CDR3 length equals 17 residues. The CDR3 spells CASRALAGGRGTGELFF. CDR3 nucleotide sequence: TGTGCCAGCCGGGCCCTAGCGGGGGGGCGGGGCACCGGGGAGCTGTTTTTT.

This clonotype has a count of ten or more. The gene calls are TRBV20-1 and TRBJ1-2, with D perhaps TRBD1 (5 bases). The germline CDR1 and CDR2 sequences are DFQATT and SNEGSKA (reference sequence). The CDR3 has 15 amino acids. The CDR3 DNA reads TGCAGCCATGCTCAAAAGGGGTCATCTAACTATGGCTACACCTTC. Translation: CSHAQKGSSNYGYTF.

This clonotype was detected ten times or more. This may be a read error, as it is one base from a much larger clone. This chain uses TRBV28 with TRBJ2-3, with D unclear. The closer fit of TRBJ1-5 to the DNA end suggests the J call may be wrong. Germline-derived CDR1 and CDR2 are MDHEN and SYDVKM. CDR3 length: 12 residues. CDR3 loop: CASSSTLDTQHF. CDR3 coding DNA: TGTGCCAGCAGTTCCACTCTAGATACGCAGCATTTT.

In this sample, this clonotype turned up many times. This sequence joins TRBV5-4 and TRBJ1-2; TRBD1 matches 9 bases. Germline CDR1 SGHNT, CDR2 YYREEE (reference sequence). Trimming cost V 4 bases and J 7 bases; bases outside gene matches: 8. CDR3 length equals 14 residues. The CDR3 loop reads CASSPGQGRGGYTF. The CDR3 bases are TGTGCCAGCAGCCCTGGACAGGGGAGGGGTGGCTACACCTTC.

The genes are TRBV28 and TRBJ2-7; no definite D call. CDR1 MDHEN and CDR2 SYDVKM come from the germline V gene. V lost 8 bases to trimming and J lost 5 bases, with 13 bases between them. The CDR3 consists of 12 residues. CDR3 nucleotide sequence: TGTGCCAGCGAAGGCGACCCCGACGAGCAGTACTTC. Translating it yields CASEGDPDEQYF.

Ten or more counts support this clonotype. The chain has TRBV7-9 and TRBJ1-1, with a weak D call TRBD1 (5 bases). The length of the CDR3 is 14 residues. Trimming pared 1 base from V and 4 bases from J, leaving 10 bases between. Germline V CDR1 and CDR2: SEHNR, FQNEAQ (reference sequence). CDR3 sequence: CASSLGRDGTEAFF. CDR3 coding DNA: TGTGCCAGCAGCTTAGGTAGGGACGGCACTGAAGCTTTCTTT. The whole variable domain, filled in from reference TRBV7-9 and TRBJ1-1, reads DTGVSQNPRHKITKRGQNVTFRCDPISEHNRLYWYRQTLGQGPEFLTYFQNEAQLEKSRLLSDRFSAERPKGSFSTLEIQRTEQGDSAMYLCASSLGRDGTEAFFGQGTRLTVV.

This clonotype occurred many times. The V call is TRBV28, the J call TRBJ1-2, with a weak D call TRBD1 (5 bases). Trimming cost V 3 bases and J 0 bases, with 11 bases left between them. Germline values: CDR1 MDHEN, CDR2 SYDVKM. This CDR3 is 15 amino acids long. The CDR3 DNA reads TGTGCCAGCAGTTTTACCTCGACAGCTAACTATGGCTACACCTTC. Translating gives CASSFTSTANYGYTF.

The V gene is TRBV5-1, the J gene TRBJ2-3; D could derive from TRBD1 or TRBD2 (6 bases each). The germline gives CDR1 SGHRS, CDR2 YFSETQ. The CDR3 consists of 15 residues. The ends were cut back, 7 bases at V and 2 bases at J, with 17 bases in the middle. CDR3: CASAPEGGTTDTQYF. The CDR3 bases are TGCGCCAGCGCACCCGAGGGGGGTACCACAGATACGCAGTATTTT.

This clonotype was counted between two and nine times. The rearrangement links TRBV18 to TRBJ2-7; a weak D match, TRBD2 (6 bases). The length of the CDR3 is 13 residues. V lost 5 bases, J lost 3 bases, and 11 bases lay in between. The germline CDR1 and CDR2 sequences are KGHSH and LQKENI. CDR3 residues: CASSGGTGYEQYF. Written as DNA, the CDR3 is TGTGCCAGCTCAGGAGGGACGGGCTACGAGCAGTACTTC.

V and J are TRBV5-1 and TRBJ2-7, with 10 nucleotides matching TRBD1. J lost 5 bases, V lost 2 bases, and 1 base had no gene match. The CDR3 runs to 13 residues. CDR1 and CDR2 (germline): SGHRS, YFSETQ. The CDR3 sequence: CASSFGTGDEQYF. The CDR3 bases are TGCGCCAGCAGCTTCGGGACAGGGGACGAGCAGTACTTC.

In its sample, this clonotype was seen many times. The CDR3 DNA follows: TGTGCCAGCAGATCCCCCCGAGGGGGCTATGGCTACACCTTC. Translated: CASRSPRGGYGYTF. The gene calls are TRBV11-2 and TRBJ1-2; D is perhaps TRBD1 (6 bases). The CDR3 has 14 residues. V lost 6 bases, J lost 4 bases, and 15 bases lay in between. Germline loops: CDR1 SGHAT, CDR2 FQNNGV. Supplemented by reference TRBV11-2 and TRBJ1-2, the full variable domain reads EAGVAQSPRYKIIEKRQSVAFWCNPISGHATLYWYQQILGQGPKLLIQFQNNGVVDDSQLPKDRFSAERLKGVDSTLKIQPAKLEDSAVYLCASRSPRGGYGYTFGSGTRLTVV.

This clonotype occurred many times. The chain joins TRBV12-3 or TRBV12-4 to TRBJ2-7, with D perhaps assigned TRBD1 or TRBD2 (6 bases each). V was shortened by 6 bases and J by 5 bases, with 20 bases between the two germline ends. This CDR3 is built from 15 residues. CDR3 DNA: TGTGCCAGCAGCCCGCCTATGGGGGGCATAAACGAGCAGTACTTC. Residues: CASSPPMGGINEQYF.

This clonotype was counted many times. The CDR3 DNA reads TGTGCCAGCAGCTTCTTTCCCCGGGGGACAGGGATTTCACCCCTCCACTTT. As protein: CASSFFPRGTGISPLHF. The V call is TRBV7-9, the J call TRBJ1-6; TRBD1 matches 9 bases. V lost 3 bases, J lost 9 bases, and 12 bases stayed unmatched. CDR3 length: 17 amino acids. CDR1 and CDR2 from the germline V gene are SEHNR and FQNEAQ (reference sequence).

This clonotype was detected many times. The rearrangement uses TRBV6-1 and TRBJ2-1; TRBD2 matches 9 bases. CDR1 and CDR2 from the germline V gene are MNHNS and SASEGT. The CDR3 spans 16 residues. V trimming: 6 bases; J trimming: 7 bases; junction bases outside the gene matches: 13. The CDR3 here is CASSARGGGGLNEQFF. DNA of the CDR3: TGTGCCAGCAGCGCTAGGGGCGGGGGGGGTTTGAATGAGCAGTTCTTC.

This clonotype was counted many times. The CDR3 sequence is CASSLGQTAGEQFF. The CDR3 DNA sequence: TGTGCCAGCAGCTTAGGACAGACGGCAGGGGAGCAGTTCTTC. V usage is TRBV11-2 and J usage is TRBJ2-1; the D gene is possibly TRBD1 (5 bases). The CDR3 runs 14 residues. Looked up from germline, CDR1 is SGHAT and CDR2 is FQNNGV. V was clipped by 1 base and J by 10 bases, with 14 bases between them. Full variable domain (outside the CDR3, taken from reference TRBV11-2 and TRBJ2-1): EAGVAQSPRYKIIEKRQSVAFWCNPISGHATLYWYQQILGQGPKLLIQFQNNGVVDDSQLPKDRFSAERLKGVDSTLKIQPAKLEDSAVYLCASSLGQTAGEQFFGPGTRLTVL.

This clonotype was counted only a few times. J is TRBJ2-3 and V is TRBV9; D remains ambiguous. Germline V gene sequence: CDR1 SGDLS, CDR2 YYNGEE. CDR3 length: 14 amino acids. V lost 0 bases, J lost 2 bases, and 7 bases lay in between. Here the CDR3 reads CASSVATNTDTQYF. DNA for the CDR3: TGTGCCAGCAGCGTAGCCACAAACACAGATACGCAGTATTTT. Based on the CDR3 plus reference TRBV9 and TRBJ2-3, the full variable domain is DSGVTQTPKHLITATGQRVTLRCSPRSGDLSVYWYQQSLDQGLQFLIQYYNGEERAKGNILERFSAQQFPDLHSELNLSSLELGDSALYFCASSVATNTDTQYFGPGTRLTVL.

This clonotype was detected only a few times. The chain employs TRBV5-1 and TRBJ2-5; TRBD2 agrees at 13 bases. V trimming: 3 bases; J trimming: 4 bases; junction bases outside the gene matches: 6. CDR3 length: 16 amino acids. Germline-derived CDR1 and CDR2 are SGHRS and YFSETQ. CDR3 bases: TGCGCCAGCAGCTCCGGACTAGCGGGGGTTTTAGAGACCCAGTACTTC. It yields the protein CASSSGLAGVLETQYF.

This clonotype was detected ten times or more. The chain is built from TRBV7-9 and TRBJ2-1; possible D gene TRBD1, 6 bases. Trimming left V 2 bases short and J 0 bases short, with 20 bases between. CDR3 length equals 19 residues. Germline CDR1 SEHNR, CDR2 FQNEAQ (reference sequence). CDR3 bases: TGTGCCAGCAGCTTAAGCACAGACAGGTCGATTTACTCCTACAATGAGCAGTTCTTC. Translating gives CASSLSTDRSIYSYNEQFF.